The present T cell receptor beta chain was sequenced within a study of identical twins (dated by TCRdb to the mid-2010s). Background for the entire study: TCR alpha and beta repertoires from monozygotic twins, unrelated adults of various ages and cord blood were deep-sequenced to test whether fetal clonotypes persist. To rule out contamination, the twin experiments were replicated at different times with different library preparation protocols.

All donors were healthy Caucasians. Three pairs of female monozygotic twins, all aged 18 to 29 years, were included in the twin cohort. Miltenyi CD45RO+ enrichment and human naive T-cell isolation kits were used to isolate memory (CD45RO+) and naive T cells from PBMC. Libraries were made using 5' RACE. The instrument was an Illumina HiSeq 2000. Template switching introduced a universal primer binding site; the final cDNA contained a unique molecular identifier, enabling accurate counting of TCR cDNA molecules. Specific primers in the conserved constant-segment region were used to synthesize first-strand cDNA for TCR alpha and beta chains. To control for contamination, every cDNA library was double barcoded, receiving both a SMART-Mk sample barcode and Illumina barcodes. Two successive PCR steps introduced TruSeq adapter sequences along with Illumina sample barcodes. TCR alpha and beta cDNA libraries were sequenced on the Illumina HiSeq platform with custom primers. Regarding the original processing steps: MiGEC was used to process raw reads and extract unique molecular identifiers, and MiXCR was used to find CDR3 positions. Recombination models were inferred per individual with the repgenHMM and IGoR tools using an EM algorithm. Shared clonotype analysis was performed with the tcR package in R, normalizing sharing by the product of cloneset sizes. Out-of-frame nonproductive sequences were analyzed to study raw recombination free of thymic and clonal selection effects. TCRdb ran its own pipeline on the public reads, namely fastp trimming at Q25 and MiXCR clone calling, and kept in-frame beta chains. Each CDR3 protein gets just one entry, which takes the most common genes and DNA from the rows behind it. The V and J calls shown here were made by TCRdb, not taken from the authors' results. This sample comprises fewer than 250,000 distinct CDR3 sequences, around 7% of them detected only once. The top ten hold under 4% of the sample.

Results and caveats for the whole study, not just this receptor: The excess sharing between twins in beta out-of-frame sequences was weaker because fewer shared sequences reduced the signal-to-noise ratio. Invariant T cells such as MAIT and iNKT could partly confound zero-insertion analyses, although diverse VJ usage argued against such confounding for most clonotypes. In monozygotic twins, recombination models systematically underestimated out-of-frame TCR alpha sharing, but the models matched the sharing seen between unrelated individuals. Because the same donors could not be followed over many years, conclusions were based on cross-sectional statistical analysis. Abundant cord blood beta clonotypes had fewer insertions, young adult naive repertoires showed a similar but weaker trend, and memory repertoires showed no such trend. Compared with coincidental sharing between unrelated individuals, out-of-frame TCR alpha sequences shared between twins had an excess of sequences with low generation probability.

As regards this clonotype: The target of this receptor is not known. No much larger clone is present one base from it, and per-base qualities are unavailable.

V loses 4 bases of germline sequence and J loses 5 bases, and the interval between the two ends is 12 bases. According to the germline V gene (reference sequence), CDR1 reads MNHEY and CDR2 reads SMNVEV. From the cysteine through the phenylalanine, the CDR3 covers 14 amino acids. Just CDR3 DNA is preserved here, 42 bases in frame from base 1. These data were likewise used in another study, on yellow fever vaccine responses in identical twins. As noted in the second study: The T cell response to vaccination in identical twins was reported by the authors to appear partly convergent and partly personalized. In the study, vaccine-responding T cell clones were precisely tracked in identical twins.

The sequence derives from a woman under 30 in good health. Rearrangement joined TRBV27 to TRBJ2-1; no D gene can be assigned with confidence. Sequencing was performed on memory (CD45RO+) T cells sorted from blood. The label giving this sample's cell subset or site can be read as: CD45RO+ enriched T cells. This receptor carries the CDR3 CASSYSPRDNEQFF. The DNA sequence is given as TGTGCCAGCAGTTATAGTCCTCGGGACAATGAGCAGTTCTTC.